This TCR beta chain came from a study of cytomegalovirus exposure and HLA in healthy donors. Study summary: The use of the same platform for the roughly 130 validation repertoires and the 650 to 850 first-cohort repertoires was reported by a later analysis. The study, taken as a whole, reports: The classifier reportedly diagnosed cytomegalovirus status with high sensitivity and specificity. The tendency of first-cohort TCR clusters to co-occur in the 120 or so validation repertoires emerged from a later analysis.

CDR1 is SGHDT, CDR2 YYEEEE, per germline. V was cut by 0 bases and J by 5 bases, with 12 bases left in between. This CDR3 has 15 residues. Assay: immunoSEQ multiplex PCR; the TCRdb copy retains only in-frame clones and omits some. The repertoire holds 100,000 to 120,000 clones, with approximately 94% as singletons. Concerning this clone: The target antigen is unknown.

This clonotype was obtained from a woman between 18 and 29 years old in good health and CMV-seronegative. The rearrangement joins TRBV5-6 to TRBJ1-5; possible D gene TRBD1, 5 bases. The specimen sequenced was PBMCs. The CDR3 DNA sequence: TGTGCCAGCAGCTTGGCAAATAGGGGTGATCAGCCCCAGCATTTT. It is translated as CASSLANRGDQPQHF.